The sequence of this T cell receptor beta chain was determined in a study of blood T cell repertoires in COVID-19. V gave up 2 bases and J gave up 0 bases, with 11 bases separating them. Germline values: CDR1 SEHNR, CDR2 FQNEAQ (reference sequence). This CDR3 is built from 16 residues. In the original workflow: Researchers report that nucleated cell counts were estimated from reference gene primer amplification. The method was immunoSEQ multiplex PCR; TCRdb's version includes in-frame clones alone and lacks a portion of them. V, J and clone size reflect that table, while D and trimming were determined from the DNA. The table lists 140,000 or so clones, around four fifths of them singletons, with approximately 3.6% in the top ten. Recruits, aged roughly 18 to 89 years, lived in 24 US areas.

This receptor was obtained from a woman aged 45 to 65 with acute COVID-19. The chain carries TRBV7-9 and TRBJ1-3; D ambiguous. Sequenced: PBMCs or T cells enriched from blood (not recorded which). In DNA form, the CDR3 reads TGTGCCAGCAGCTTATTGGTCACATACTCTGGAAACACCATATATTTT. Encoded protein: CASSLLVTYSGNTIYF. The entire variable domain, with the rest obtained from reference TRBV7-9 and TRBJ1-3, is as follows: DTGVSQNPRHKITKRGQNVTFRCDPISEHNRLYWYRQTLGQGPEFLTYFQNEAQLEKSRLLSDRFSAERPKGSFSTLEIQRTEQGDSAMYLCASSLLVTYSGNTIYFGEGSWLTVV.